A single sample is the source of the 29 T cell receptor beta chains below, sequenced in a study of blood T cell repertoires in COVID-19. Sequenced by immunoSEQ multiplex PCR; TCRdb stores in-frame clones only, minus some. In the table there are roughly 150,000 clones, about four fifths of which are singletons. Sequencing was carried out using peripheral blood. The receptors were gathered from a woman older than 75 with acute or convalescent COVID-19.

J is TRBJ2-3 and V is TRBV12-3 or TRBV12-4; D ambiguous. CDR3 length equals 11 residues. V was pared by 4 bases and J by 6 bases, with 5 bases between. DNA for the CDR3: TGTGCCAGCAGTTCCCCGGATACGCAGTATTTT. This codes for CASSSPDTQYF.

The chain couples TRBV3-1 (or the pseudogene TRBV3-2) to TRBJ2-5, with TRBD1 matching 11 bases. CDR1 and CDR2 from the germline V gene are LGHDT and YNNKEL (reference sequence). The CDR3 is 16 residues long. Trimming at V came to 4 bases and at J to 5 bases, leaving 9 bases not matched to a gene. In DNA, the CDR3 is TGTGCCAGCAGCCGTGTCGGACAGGGGGCTGGGGAGACCCAGTACTTC. As protein: CASSRVGQGAGETQYF.

This chain joins TRBV30 and TRBJ2-5; weak D call: TRBD2 (5 bases). V lost 0 bases, J lost 7 bases, and 6 bases lay in between. The CDR3 runs to 11 residues. The V gene's germline CDR1 is GTSNPN and CDR2 SVGIG (reference sequence). CDR3 in DNA: TGTGCCTGGAGTGTGGGGAGGACCCAGTACTTC. Translating it yields CAWSVGRTQYF.

This sequence joins TRBV24-1 and TRBJ2-7, with a possible D match to TRBD1 (5 bases). CDR1 is KGHDR and CDR2 is SFDVKD in the germline V gene. V lost 3 bases and J lost 7, with 12 bases in between. The CDR3 sequence is 13 residues long. The CDR3 nucleotides are TGTGCCACCAGTGATCCCAGGGTTAGGGAGCAGTACTTC. Translating it yields CATSDPRVREQYF.

This chain links TRBV11-3 with TRBJ2-1; D is unclear. Germline assignment: CDR1 SGHNT and CDR2 YENEEA. Trimming shortened V by 5 bases and J by 4 bases, and 15 bases separated the two germline ends. This CDR3 has 15 residues. The CDR3 reads CASSLALGRYNEQFF. The CDR3, as DNA: TGTGCCAGCAGCCTTGCACTTGGCAGGTACAATGAGCAGTTCTTC.

This chain links TRBV30 with TRBJ1-2, with a possible D match to TRBD1 (6 bases). The CDR3 sequence is 14 residues long. Trimming took 8 bases from V and 4 from J, leaving 20 bases between them. Germline loops: CDR1 GTSNPN, CDR2 SVGIG (reference sequence). The CDR3 reads CAGSGTSDFYGYTF. The CDR3 coding sequence is TGTGCCGGATCCGGGACAAGTGATTTCTATGGCTACACCTTC.

A few counts support this clone. V gene TRBV30 combines with J gene TRBJ2-5; D perhaps matches TRBD1 (6 bases). The germline gives CDR1 GTSNPN, CDR2 SVGIG (reference sequence). This CDR3 is built from 14 residues. V shed 0 bases and J shed 7 bases, with 15 bases lying between them. The CDR3 reads CAWSVRDPRGTQYF. In DNA form, the CDR3 reads TGTGCCTGGAGTGTACGAGACCCCAGGGGGACCCAGTACTTC.

This clone was counted a few times. The chain uses TRBV3-1 (or the pseudogene TRBV3-2) and TRBJ1-2, with 7 bases matching TRBD1. CDR1 LGHDT and CDR2 YNNKEL come from the germline V gene (reference sequence). This CDR3 has 14 amino acids. The ends lost 2 bases at V and 7 bases at J; junction bases unmatched: 7. CDR3 protein: CASSQTDRAGGYTF. The CDR3, as DNA: TGTGCCAGCAGCCAAACTGACAGGGCCGGTGGCTACACCTTC.

V usage is TRBV9 and J usage is TRBJ2-2, with 7 bases fitting TRBD1. This CDR3 region has 15 residues. From germline, CDR1 is SGDLS and CDR2 YYNGEE. The trim removed 6 bases at V and 6 bases at J, leaving 11 bases unmatched. The CDR3 nucleotides are TGTGCCAGCAACACGGACAGGACGGTATCCGGGGAGCTGTTTTTT. Translating gives CASNTDRTVSGELFF.

This clone was counted a single time. The V call is TRBV19, the J call TRBJ1-1; D is perhaps TRBD1 (5 bases). V lost 1 base and J lost 0, with 6 bases in between. This CDR3 comprises 14 residues. Germline CDR1 reads LNHDA; CDR2 reads SQIVND (reference sequence). The CDR3 reads CASSIVGLNTEAFF. In nucleotides, the CDR3 is TGTGCCAGTAGTATAGTGGGGCTGAACACTGAAGCTTTCTTT.

V usage is TRBV6-1 and J usage is TRBJ2-1, with 9 bases that match TRBD1. From germline, CDR1 is MNHNS and CDR2 SASEGT. V shed 0 bases, J shed 8 bases, and the junction held 2 bases outside the gene matches. This CDR3 comprises 14 residues. CDR3 DNA sequence: TGTGCCAGCAGTGAAGCCACAGGGGGCGATGAGCAGTTCTTC. Translating it yields CASSEATGGDEQFF.

Notes on this clone: The same CDR3 is also encoded by other DNA sequences in this sample. As DNA, the CDR3 is TGTGCCAGCAGCCTAGACAGGGACTATGGCTACACCTTC. Translated, it gives CASSLDRDYGYTF. V and J are TRBV6-2 or TRBV6-3 and TRBJ1-2; 7 bases agree with TRBD1. V trimming: 6 bases; J trimming: 3 bases; junction bases outside the gene matches: 4. The CDR3 has 13 residues. Germline V lookup: CDR1 MNHEY, CDR2 SVGEGT.

The rearrangement uses TRBV2 and TRBJ2-1; D remains unclear. CDR1 is SNHLY, CDR2 FYNNEI, per germline. There are 11 residues in the CDR3. V lost 4 bases to trimming and J lost 8 bases, with 6 bases between them. DNA for the CDR3: TGTGCCAGCAGTGTAGTCCATGAGCAGTTCTTC. Its protein product is CASSVVHEQFF.

The V call is TRBV6-2 or TRBV6-3, the J call TRBJ2-7; tentative D call: TRBD1 (6 bases). Trimming left V 5 bases short and J 2 bases short, with 13 bases between. The CDR3 covers 14 residues. Germline assignment: CDR1 MNHEY and CDR2 SVGEGT. The CDR3 DNA is TGTGCCAGCAGTAAGACGGGACACCCCTACGAGCAGTACTTC. It translates to CASSKTGHPYEQYF.

The chain joins TRBV6-2 or TRBV6-3 to TRBJ1-1, with a possible D match to TRBD1 (6 bases). The V gene lost 2 bases and the J gene lost 7 bases, with 23 bases spanning the gap. CDR1 and CDR2 from the germline V gene are MNHEY and SVGEGT. The CDR3 covers 17 residues. CDR3 coding DNA: TGTGCCAGCAGTTACGTTTTCGGACAGCCAGCACCCGATGAAGCTTTCTTT. Translated, it gives CASSYVFGQPAPDEAFF.

This clone was seen only once. This chain uses TRBV19 with TRBJ1-5; D not certain. The CDR3 loop spans 15 amino acids. Germline V gene data show CDR1 as LNHDA and CDR2 as SQIVND (reference sequence). Trimming pared 3 bases from V and 0 bases from J, leaving 9 bases between. CDR3: CASSIAEASNQPQHF. The CDR3 nucleotides read TGTGCCAGTAGTATTGCCGAGGCTAGCAATCAGCCCCAGCATTTT.

The chain employs TRBV5-4 and TRBJ2-7, with 9 bases matching TRBD2. J gave up 7 bases and V 1 base, and 6 bases lay outside the gene matches. This CDR3 is built from 14 residues. The germline V gene has CDR1 SGHNT and CDR2 YYREEE (reference sequence). CDR3 residues: CASSLWRGGDEQYF. DNA for the CDR3: TGTGCCAGCAGCTTGTGGCGCGGGGGGGATGAGCAGTACTTC.

The chain has TRBV5-1 and TRBJ2-5; D is uncertain. CDR3 length equals 13 residues. Trimming pared 0 bases from V and 4 bases from J, leaving 7 bases between. Germline V CDR1 and CDR2: SGHRS, YFSETQ. The CDR3 region is CASSLGARETQYF. As DNA, the CDR3 is TGCGCCAGCAGCTTGGGGGCGAGAGAGACCCAGTACTTC.

This chain connects TRBV29-1 to TRBJ1-2; the D is unclear. V dropped 7 bases and J dropped 6 bases, with 18 bases sitting between them. This CDR3 contains 13 residues. The germline V gene has CDR1 SQVTM and CDR2 ANQGSEA. CDR3 loop: CSAHKMGQNGYTF. For the CDR3, the DNA is TGCAGCGCCCATAAGATGGGCCAAAATGGCTACACCTTC.

The chain recombines TRBV19 with TRBJ1-6; 9 positions match TRBD1. In germline, CDR1 is LNHDA, CDR2 SQIVND (reference sequence). This CDR3 comprises 14 residues. Trimming cost V 5 bases and J 7 bases; bases outside gene matches: 3. The CDR3 sequence is CASSQTGGNSPLHF. DNA of the CDR3: TGTGCCAGTAGTCAGACAGGGGGAAATTCACCCCTCCACTTT. The full variable domain, rest sourced from reference TRBV19 and TRBJ1-6, is DGGITQSPKYLFRKEGQNVTLSCEQNLNHDAMYWYRQDPGQGLRLIYYSQIVNDFQKGDIAEGYSVSREKKESFPLTVTSAQKNPTAFYLCASSQTGGNSPLHFGNGTRLTVT.

The V call is TRBV28, the J call TRBJ2-2; 12 positions agree with TRBD1. The germline V gene encodes CDR1 MDHEN and CDR2 SYDVKM. The CDR3 covers 14 residues. Trimming cost V 6 bases and J 7 bases; bases outside gene matches: 3. In DNA, the CDR3 is TGTGCCAGCAGGGGACAGGGGGCTGTCGGGGAGCTGTTTTTT. Translated, it gives CASRGQGAVGELFF.

This chain joins TRBV28 and TRBJ2-1; the D is unclear. Germline assignment: CDR1 MDHEN and CDR2 SYDVKM. The CDR3 length is 12 residues. Trimming stripped 3 bases from V and 4 bases from J, with 4 bases between. CDR3 protein: CASSFRYNEQFF. The CDR3 DNA is TGTGCCAGCAGTTTCAGGTACAATGAGCAGTTCTTC.

This chain links TRBV29-1 with TRBJ2-3, with a tentative D call TRBD2 (5 bases). Looked up from germline, CDR1 is SQVTM and CDR2 is ANQGSEA. Trimming took off 3 bases at V and 2 bases at J, with 6 bases between the two ends. This CDR3 region has 12 residues. The CDR3 here is CSVEEATDTQYF. In DNA, the CDR3 is TGCAGCGTTGAGGAGGCCACAGATACGCAGTATTTT.

The chain uses TRBV30 and TRBJ1-6, with D perhaps matching TRBD1 (5 bases). The CDR3 covers 14 residues. The germline gives CDR1 GTSNPN, CDR2 SVGIG (reference sequence). Trimming left V 0 bases short and J 8 bases short, with 11 bases between. The CDR3 DNA sequence: TGTGCCTGGAGTGTCGGAGGGGCATATTCACCCCTCCACTTT. It encodes CAWSVGGAYSPLHF.

The DNA of the CDR3 is TGTGCCAGTACCACAGGGTTTAATGAAAAACTGTTTTTT. Its protein is CASTTGFNEKLFF. The chain joins TRBV19 to TRBJ1-4; TRBD1 might be the D (6 bases). Germline values: CDR1 LNHDA, CDR2 SQIVND (reference sequence). V dropped 7 bases and J dropped 4 bases, with 10 bases sitting between them. The CDR3 loop spans 13 amino acids. Full variable domain (rest looked up from reference TRBV19 and TRBJ1-4): DGGITQSPKYLFRKEGQNVTLSCEQNLNHDAMYWYRQDPGQGLRLIYYSQIVNDFQKGDIAEGYSVSREKKESFPLTVTSAQKNPTAFYLCASTTGFNEKLFFGSGTQLSVL.

The chain links TRBV30 to TRBJ1-6, with 7 bases lining up with TRBD1. Germline values: CDR1 GTSNPN, CDR2 SVGIG (reference sequence). The CDR3 length is 14 residues. With 1 base clipped from V and 8 bases from J, the junction kept 5 bases outside the gene matches. The CDR3 nucleotides read TGTGCCTGGAGTGAGGGCCAGGGGGATTCACCCCTCCACTTT. Its protein is CAWSEGQGDSPLHF. Drawing the rest from reference TRBV30 and TRBJ1-6, the complete variable domain is SQTIHQWPATLVQPVGSPLSLECTVEGTSNPNLYWYRQAAGRGLQLLFYSVGIGQISSEVPQNLSASRPQDRQFILSSKKLLLSDSGFYLCAWSEGQGDSPLHFGNGTRLTVT.

A word on this clone: Distinct nucleotide sequences in the sample also encode this CDR3. This chain connects TRBV29-1 to TRBJ2-7, with a weak D call TRBD2 (6 bases). CDR1 and CDR2 from the germline V gene are SQVTM and ANQGSEA. Between the trimmed V and J ends, which lost 6 bases and 2 bases, there was a span of 11 bases. The CDR3 totals 12 residues. CDR3 DNA sequence: TGCAGCGTGACGCGGGGCGCCTACGAGCAGTACTTC. Its protein product is CSVTRGAYEQYF.

V is TRBV7-2 and J is TRBJ2-5, with 7 positions matching TRBD1. Germline CDR1 and CDR2: SGHTA and FQGNSA. This CDR3 is built from 15 residues. J gave up 5 bases and V 4 bases, and 10 bases lay outside the gene matches. CDR3 bases: TGTGCCAGCAGCTCCGAGAACAGGGGCGGGGAGACCCAGTACTTC. Translation gives CASSSENRGGETQYF.

This clone occurred a few times. The chain couples TRBV4-3 to TRBJ2-1, with no clear D. The V end lost 4 bases, the J end lost 4 bases, and 11 bases lay between the germline ends. The germline V gene encodes CDR1 LGHNA and CDR2 YSLEER. The CDR3 runs 14 residues. The CDR3 DNA reads TGCGCCAGCAGCCCAAGGCAGGCGTACAATGAGCAGTTCTTC. Amino acid sequence: CASSPRQAYNEQFF.